This T cell receptor beta chain derives from a study of monozygotic twins with cystic fibrosis. Profiling relied on immunoSEQ multiplex PCR, and the TCRdb table lists in-frame clones only, not all of them. The sample gives more than 25,000 clones, about nine tenths of which show up once; 0.54% is in the top ten. Comment on this clone: The antigen remains undetermined.

Germline V gene sequence: CDR1 SEHNR, CDR2 FQNEAQ (reference sequence). The CDR3 runs to 16 residues. V gave up 2 bases and J gave up 7 bases; unmatched junction bases: 9. Broader study findings: Co-twins had the most similar V usage for 13 of 16 pairs, J for 8.

The material sequenced was blood. This chain uses TRBV7-9 with TRBJ2-1, with TRBD2 identical over 9 bases. The receptor was isolated from a girl aged 2 to 9 with cystic fibrosis. The CDR3 here is CASSLRGLAGRNEQFF. The CDR3 DNA follows: TGTGCCAGCAGCTTAAGAGGTCTAGCGGGGCGGAATGAGCAGTTCTTC.